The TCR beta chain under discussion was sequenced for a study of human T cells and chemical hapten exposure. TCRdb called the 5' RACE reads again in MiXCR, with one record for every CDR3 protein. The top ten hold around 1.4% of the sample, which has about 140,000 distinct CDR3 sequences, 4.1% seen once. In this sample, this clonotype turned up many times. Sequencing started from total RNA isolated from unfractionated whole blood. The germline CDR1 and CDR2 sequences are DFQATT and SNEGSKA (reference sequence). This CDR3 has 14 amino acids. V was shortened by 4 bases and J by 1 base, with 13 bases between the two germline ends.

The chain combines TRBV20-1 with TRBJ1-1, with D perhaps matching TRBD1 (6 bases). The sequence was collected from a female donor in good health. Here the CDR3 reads CSATQGRPNTEAFF. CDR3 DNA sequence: TGCAGTGCTACCCAGGGGCGTCCGAACACTGAAGCTTTCTTT.